Below are 6 T cell receptor beta chains sequenced from a single sample in a study of PD-1 blockade in classical Hodgkin lymphoma. Brentuximab vedotin exposure varied among the patients, all of whom had relapsed after autologous stem cell transplantation. TCRdb's table, derived via immunoSEQ multiplex PCR, lists solely in-frame clones and lacks some. The table has approximately 100,000 clones, 85% to 90% seen once. The input for sequencing was peripheral blood mononuclear cells (PBMCs), taken before the second cycle of nivolumab. The receptors stem from a human donor with classical Hodgkin lymphoma.

V and J are TRBV11-2 and TRBJ2-7, with no clear D. In germline, CDR1 is SGHAT, CDR2 FQNNGV. The CDR3 has 12 residues. V shed 1 base and J shed 5 bases, with 6 bases lying between them. CDR3 region: CASSLGNHEQYF. The CDR3 region has the DNA TGTGCCAGCAGCTTAGGTAACCACGAGCAGTACTTC.

The CDR3 coding sequence is TGTGCCAGCAGCATCGACAGGGATTCTAGCACAGATACGCAGTATTTT. Its protein is CASSIDRDSSTDTQYF. This rearrangement joins TRBV7-6 to TRBJ2-3; 7 nucleotides match TRBD1. Germline CDR1 and CDR2: SGHVS and FNYEAQ. The junction had 8 bases not matched to a gene; V was cut back by 5 bases and J by 0 bases. The CDR3 spans 16 residues.

The chain links TRBV7-9 to TRBJ1-4, with a tentative D call TRBD1 (5 bases). V gave up 3 bases and J gave up 5 bases, with 16 bases separating them. Germline CDR1 SEHNR, CDR2 FQNEAQ (reference sequence). The CDR3 is 16 residues long. The CDR3 spells CASSFWLATENEKLFF. In DNA, the CDR3 is TGTGCCAGCAGCTTTTGGTTGGCGACAGAAAATGAAAAACTGTTTTTT. Filled out from reference TRBV7-9 and TRBJ1-4, the complete variable domain reads DTGVSQNPRHKITKRGQNVTFRCDPISEHNRLYWYRQTLGQGPEFLTYFQNEAQLEKSRLLSDRFSAERPKGSFSTLEIQRTEQGDSAMYLCASSFWLATENEKLFFGSGTQLSVL.

This rearrangement joins TRBV7-7 to TRBJ2-1; D is undetermined. The ends were cut back, 5 bases at V and 6 bases at J, with 14 bases in the middle. Looked up from germline, CDR1 is SSHAT and CDR2 is FNYEAQ (reference sequence). The CDR3 runs to 14 residues. The chain's CDR3 is CASSPLGLGNEQFF. The CDR3 nucleotides are TGTGCCAGCAGCCCTCTCGGATTAGGCAATGAGCAGTTCTTC.

The genes are TRBV7-9 and TRBJ1-6, with 10 nucleotides matching TRBD1. CDR3 length: 16 residues. The V and J ends lost 6 bases and 2 bases, in that order; junction bases with no gene match: 4. Germline lookup yields CDR1 SEHNR and CDR2 FQNEAQ (reference sequence). CDR3: CASRGTGVTYNSPLHF. CDR3 in DNA: TGTGCCAGCAGGGGGACAGGGGTGACCTATAATTCACCCCTCCACTTT.

This chain connects TRBV7-2 to TRBJ1-6; the D is unclear. CDR1 is SGHTA, CDR2 FQGNSA, per germline. CDR3 length: 13 residues. Trimming stripped 3 bases from V and 7 bases from J, with 7 bases between. CDR3 sequence reads: CASSLGFNSPLHF. For the CDR3, the DNA is TGTGCCAGCAGCTTGGGTTTCAATTCACCCCTCCACTTT.